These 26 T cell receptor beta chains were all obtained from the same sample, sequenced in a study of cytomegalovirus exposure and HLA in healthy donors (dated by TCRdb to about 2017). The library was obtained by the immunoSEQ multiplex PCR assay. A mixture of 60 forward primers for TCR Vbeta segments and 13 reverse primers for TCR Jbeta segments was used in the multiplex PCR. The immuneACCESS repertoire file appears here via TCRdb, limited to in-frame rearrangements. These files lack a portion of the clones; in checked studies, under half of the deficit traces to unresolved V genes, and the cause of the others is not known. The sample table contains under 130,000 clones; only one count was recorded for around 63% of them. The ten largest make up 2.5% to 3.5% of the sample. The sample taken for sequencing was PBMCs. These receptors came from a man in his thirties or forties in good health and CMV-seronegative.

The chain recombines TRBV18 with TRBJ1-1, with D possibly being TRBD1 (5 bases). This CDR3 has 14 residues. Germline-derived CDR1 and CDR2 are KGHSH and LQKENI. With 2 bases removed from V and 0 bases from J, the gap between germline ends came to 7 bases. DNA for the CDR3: TGTGCCAGCTCACCATTACAGGTGAACACTGAAGCTTTCTTT. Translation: CASSPLQVNTEAFF.

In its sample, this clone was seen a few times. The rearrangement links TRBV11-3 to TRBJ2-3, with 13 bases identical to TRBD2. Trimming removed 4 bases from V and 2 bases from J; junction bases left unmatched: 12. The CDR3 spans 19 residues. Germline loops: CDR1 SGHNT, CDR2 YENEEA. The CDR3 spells CASSSFPGTSGENTDTQYF. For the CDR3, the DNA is TGTGCCAGCAGCTCCTTCCCCGGGACTAGCGGGGAGAACACAGATACGCAGTATTTT.

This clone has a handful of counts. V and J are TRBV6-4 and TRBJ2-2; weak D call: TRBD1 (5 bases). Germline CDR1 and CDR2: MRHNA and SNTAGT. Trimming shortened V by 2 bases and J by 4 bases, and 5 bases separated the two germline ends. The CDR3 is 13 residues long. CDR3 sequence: CASSDRGTGELFF. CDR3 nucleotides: TGTGCCAGCAGTGACAGGGGCACCGGGGAGCTGTTTTTT.

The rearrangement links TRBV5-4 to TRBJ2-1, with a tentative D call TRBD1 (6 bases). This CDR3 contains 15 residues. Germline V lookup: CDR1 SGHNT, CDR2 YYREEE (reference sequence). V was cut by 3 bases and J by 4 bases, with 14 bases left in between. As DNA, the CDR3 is TGTGCCAGCAGCTCAATACAGGGCCCATACAATGAGCAGTTCTTC. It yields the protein CASSSIQGPYNEQFF. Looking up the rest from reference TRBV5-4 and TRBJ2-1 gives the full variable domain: ETGVTQSPTHLIKTRGQQVTLRCSSQSGHNTVSWYQQALGQGPQFIFQYYREEENGRGNFPPRFSGLQFPNYSSELNVNALELDDSALYLCASSSIQGPYNEQFFGPGTRLTVL.

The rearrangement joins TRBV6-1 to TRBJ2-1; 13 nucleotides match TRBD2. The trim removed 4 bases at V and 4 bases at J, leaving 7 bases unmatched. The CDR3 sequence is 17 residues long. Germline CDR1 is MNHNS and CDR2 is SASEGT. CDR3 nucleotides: TGTGCCAGCAGTGCCCTGCGGGGACTAGCGGGATACAATGAGCAGTTCTTC. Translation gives CASSALRGLAGYNEQFF.

CDR3 DNA sequence: TGTGCCAGAAGCCCTACGGGACTAATAGTTTTGAGCTCCTACAATGAGCAGTTCTTC. Protein sequence: CARSPTGLIVLSSYNEQFF. This chain connects TRBV7-5 to TRBJ2-1; TRBD2, as called in the table, went unchecked against the DNA. TRBV7-5 is flagged as a pseudogene. CDR3 size: 19 residues.

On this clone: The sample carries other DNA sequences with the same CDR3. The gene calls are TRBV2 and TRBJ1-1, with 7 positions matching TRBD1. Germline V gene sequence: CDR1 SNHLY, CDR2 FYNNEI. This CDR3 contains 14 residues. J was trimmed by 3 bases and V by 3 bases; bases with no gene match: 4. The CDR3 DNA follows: TGTGCCAGCAGTGAGGGCAGGGGGTACACTGAAGCTTTCTTT. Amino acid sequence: CASSEGRGYTEAFF.

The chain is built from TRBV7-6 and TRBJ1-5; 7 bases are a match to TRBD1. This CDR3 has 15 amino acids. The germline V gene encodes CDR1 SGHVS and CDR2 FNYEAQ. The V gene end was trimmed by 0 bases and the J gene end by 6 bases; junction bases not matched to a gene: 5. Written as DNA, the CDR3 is TGTGCCAGCAGCTTAGCGGCAGGGGGTATTCAGCCCCAGCATTTT. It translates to CASSLAAGGIQPQHF.

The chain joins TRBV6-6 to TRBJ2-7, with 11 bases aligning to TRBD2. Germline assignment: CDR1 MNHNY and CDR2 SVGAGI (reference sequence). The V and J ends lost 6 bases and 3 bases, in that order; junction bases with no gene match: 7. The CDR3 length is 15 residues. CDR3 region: CASSRGTSGRYEQYF. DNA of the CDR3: TGTGCCAGCAGCCGCGGGACTAGCGGCCGCTACGAGCAGTACTTC.

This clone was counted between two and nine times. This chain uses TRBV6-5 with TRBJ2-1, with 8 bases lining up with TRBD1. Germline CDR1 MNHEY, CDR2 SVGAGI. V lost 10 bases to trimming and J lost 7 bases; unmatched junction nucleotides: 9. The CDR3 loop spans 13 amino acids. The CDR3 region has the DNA TGTGCCACCCGGACAGGGTCTGCGAATGAGCAGTTCTTC. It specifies CATRTGSANEQFF.

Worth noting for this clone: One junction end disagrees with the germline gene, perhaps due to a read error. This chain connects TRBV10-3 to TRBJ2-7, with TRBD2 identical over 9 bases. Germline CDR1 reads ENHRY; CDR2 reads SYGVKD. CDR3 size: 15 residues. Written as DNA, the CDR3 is TGTGCCAGCAGTAACCCTAGCGGGAAAACCTACGAGCAGTACTTC. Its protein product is CASSNPSGKTYEQYF.

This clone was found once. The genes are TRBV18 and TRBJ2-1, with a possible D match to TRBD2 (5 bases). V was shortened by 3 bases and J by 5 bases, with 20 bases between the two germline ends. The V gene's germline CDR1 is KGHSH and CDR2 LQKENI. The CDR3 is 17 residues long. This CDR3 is CASSPENGVLGDNEQFF. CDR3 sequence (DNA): TGTGCCAGCTCACCGGAGAATGGGGTGCTCGGGGACAATGAGCAGTTCTTC.

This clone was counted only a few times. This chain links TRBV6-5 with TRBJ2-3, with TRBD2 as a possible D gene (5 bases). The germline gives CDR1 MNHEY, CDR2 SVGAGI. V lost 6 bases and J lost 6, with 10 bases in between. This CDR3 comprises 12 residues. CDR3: CASRKTGDTQYF. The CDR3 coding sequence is TGTGCCAGCAGGAAAACGGGGGATACGCAGTATTTT.

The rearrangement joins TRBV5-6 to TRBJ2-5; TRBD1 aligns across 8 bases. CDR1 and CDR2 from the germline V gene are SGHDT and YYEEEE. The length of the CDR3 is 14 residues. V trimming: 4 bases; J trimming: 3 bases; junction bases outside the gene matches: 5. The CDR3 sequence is CASSQTGEKETQYF. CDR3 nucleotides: TGTGCCAGCAGCCAGACAGGGGAAAAAGAGACCCAGTACTTC.

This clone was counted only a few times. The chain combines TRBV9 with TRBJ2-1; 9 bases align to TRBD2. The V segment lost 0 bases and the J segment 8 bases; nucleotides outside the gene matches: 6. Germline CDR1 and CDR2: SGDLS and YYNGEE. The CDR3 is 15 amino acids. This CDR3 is CASSVGGLATYEQFF. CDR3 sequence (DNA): TGTGCCAGCAGCGTAGGGGGACTAGCTACGTATGAGCAGTTCTTC. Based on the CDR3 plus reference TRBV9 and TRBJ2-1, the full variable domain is DSGVTQTPKHLITATGQRVTLRCSPRSGDLSVYWYQQSLDQGLQFLIQYYNGEERAKGNILERFSAQQFPDLHSELNLSSLELGDSALYFCASSVGGLATYEQFFGPGTRLTVL.

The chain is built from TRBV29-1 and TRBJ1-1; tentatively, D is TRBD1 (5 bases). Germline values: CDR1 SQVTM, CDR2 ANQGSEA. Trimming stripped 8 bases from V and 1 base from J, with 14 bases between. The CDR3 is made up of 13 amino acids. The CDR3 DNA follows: TGCAGCACTAAGGAGGGGACGAACACTGAAGCTTTCTTT. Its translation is CSTKEGTNTEAFF.

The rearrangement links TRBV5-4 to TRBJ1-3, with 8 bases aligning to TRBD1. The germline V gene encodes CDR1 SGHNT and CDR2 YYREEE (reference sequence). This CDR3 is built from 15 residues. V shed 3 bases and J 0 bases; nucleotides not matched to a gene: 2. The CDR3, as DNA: TGTGCCAGCAGCTCGGGACAGGCCTCTGGAAACACCATATATTTT. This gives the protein CASSSGQASGNTIYF.

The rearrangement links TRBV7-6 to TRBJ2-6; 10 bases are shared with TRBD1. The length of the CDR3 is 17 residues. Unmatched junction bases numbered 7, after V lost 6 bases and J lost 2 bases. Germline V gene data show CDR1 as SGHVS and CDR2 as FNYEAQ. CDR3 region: CASRPGTGAPGANVLTF. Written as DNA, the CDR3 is TGTGCCAGCAGACCCGGGACAGGGGCACCTGGGGCCAACGTCCTGACTTTC.

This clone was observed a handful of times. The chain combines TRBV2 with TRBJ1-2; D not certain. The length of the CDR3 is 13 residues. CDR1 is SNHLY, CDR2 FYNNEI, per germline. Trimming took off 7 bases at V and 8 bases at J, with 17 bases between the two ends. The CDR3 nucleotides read TGTGCCAGCATTGCTGACGAAATCGGGGGCTACACCTTC. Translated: CASIADEIGGYTF.

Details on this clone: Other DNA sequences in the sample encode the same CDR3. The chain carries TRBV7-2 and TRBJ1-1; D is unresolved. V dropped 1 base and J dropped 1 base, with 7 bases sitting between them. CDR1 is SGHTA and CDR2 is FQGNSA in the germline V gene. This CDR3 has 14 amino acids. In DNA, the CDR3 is TGTGCCAGCAGCTTAGTGGCGGGGAACACTGAAGCTTTCTTT. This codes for CASSLVAGNTEAFF.

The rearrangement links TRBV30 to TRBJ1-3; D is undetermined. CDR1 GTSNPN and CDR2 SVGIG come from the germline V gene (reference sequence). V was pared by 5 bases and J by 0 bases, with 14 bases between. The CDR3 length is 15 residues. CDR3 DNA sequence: TGTGCCTGGGCAGCGGTACGGCTCTCTGGAAACACCATATATTTT. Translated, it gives CAWAAVRLSGNTIYF.

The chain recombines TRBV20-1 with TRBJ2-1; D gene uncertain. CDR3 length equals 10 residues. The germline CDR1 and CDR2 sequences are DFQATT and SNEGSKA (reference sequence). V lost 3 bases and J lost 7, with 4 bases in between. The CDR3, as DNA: TGCAGTGCTAGCAGGAATGAGCAGTTCTTC. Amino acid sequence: CSASRNEQFF.

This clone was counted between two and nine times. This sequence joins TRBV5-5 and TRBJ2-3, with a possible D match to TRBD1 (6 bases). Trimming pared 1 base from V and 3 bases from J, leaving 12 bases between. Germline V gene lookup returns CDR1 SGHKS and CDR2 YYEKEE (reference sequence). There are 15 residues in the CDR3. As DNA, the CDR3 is TGTGCCAGCAGCTTGTCCGCAGGGGTGACAGATACGCAGTATTTT. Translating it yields CASSLSAGVTDTQYF.

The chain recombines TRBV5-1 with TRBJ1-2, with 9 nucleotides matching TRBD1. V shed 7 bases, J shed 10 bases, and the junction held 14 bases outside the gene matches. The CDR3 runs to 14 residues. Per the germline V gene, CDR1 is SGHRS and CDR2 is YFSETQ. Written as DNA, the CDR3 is TGCGCCAGCGGCCTTTTAACAGGGGGCGATGTCTACACCTTC. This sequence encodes CASGLLTGGDVYTF.

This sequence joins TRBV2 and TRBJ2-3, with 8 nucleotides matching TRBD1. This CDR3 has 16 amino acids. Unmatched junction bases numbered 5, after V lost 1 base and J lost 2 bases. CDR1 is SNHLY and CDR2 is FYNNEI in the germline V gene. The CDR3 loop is CASSEGGTGSTDTQYF. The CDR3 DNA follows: TGTGCCAGCAGTGAAGGAGGGACAGGCTCCACAGATACGCAGTATTTT.

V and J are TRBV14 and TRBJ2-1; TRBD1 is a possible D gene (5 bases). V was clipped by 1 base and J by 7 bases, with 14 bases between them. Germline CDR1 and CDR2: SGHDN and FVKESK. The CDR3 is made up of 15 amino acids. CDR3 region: CASSQGGGNRNEQFF. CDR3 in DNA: TGTGCCAGCAGCCAAGGGGGCGGAAACCGGAATGAGCAGTTCTTC.